These T cell receptor beta chains were read from a single sample in a study of PD-L1 blockade in urothelial cancer. The data were produced by immunoSEQ multiplex PCR, yet TCRdb's version contains in-frame clones alone and is incomplete. The sample yields 65,000 to 80,000 clones, around 90% seen once. Sequenced material: PBMCs, taken around atezolizumab (anti-PD-L1) treatment. These TCRs come from an older man with urothelial cancer. Each CDR3 is given without its conserved first and last residue.

TRBJ1-5,TRBV15,14,ATSNRGMGRNQPQH
TRBJ2-2,TRBV2,12,ASSFSPNTGELF
TRBJ1-1,TRBV5-1,13,ASRPQDRMNTEAF
TRBJ2-3,TRBV5-5,11,ASSLPGTDTQY
TRBJ2-2,TRBV27,11,ASSLAHAGELF
TRBJ2-1,TRBV7-9,12,ASSLAGRVNEQF
TRBJ2-3,TRBV6-5,12,ATAWRISTDTQY
TRBJ2-7,TRBV5-4,15,ASSSGGLAGGSYEQY
TRBJ2-5,TRBV18,13,ASSLIAGVEETQY
TRBJ2-7,TRBV18,14,ASSPLTGQGNYEQY
TRBJ2-7,TRBV7-9,11,ASSLDRSYEQY
TRBJ2-1,TRBV29-1,12,SATGLAGGGDQF
TRBJ2-1,TRBV11-2,14,ASSLVIPGVGGLEF
TRBJ1-1,TRBV19,11,ASILTGGTEAF
TRBJ1-2,TRBV6-1,12,ASSEAGQGEGYT
TRBJ2-3,TRBV5-8,13,ASSPRTGSTDTQY
TRBJ2-7,TRBV7-8,10,ASSFTSGKEY
TRBJ2-1,TRBV19,16,ASSISAASGSSYNEQF
TRBJ2-5,TRBV18,13,ASSLQPPTRETQY
TRBJ2-7,TRBV28,12,ASGDSGGFYEQY
TRBJ2-3,TRBV2,12,ASRGTSATDTQY
TRBJ1-1,TRBV29-1,20,SVGAGTGEISEGEEPRSEAF
TRBJ2-3,TRBV5-8,14,ASSSRLTSGTDTQY